This T cell receptor beta chain appears in the sequencing data of a study of shared clonotypes between healthy human individuals. Each of the donors was a healthy adult who was HIV-negative and had not had a recent acute infection or vaccination. Study conclusions and caveats: Owing to a small donor count, the genetic and exposure-history diversity represented was limited. Larger estimated richness was generally seen in naive subsets than in memory subsets.

TCRdb's copy holds only in-frame clones and misses some; the assay was immunoSEQ multiplex PCR. In the table there are around 1,000,000 clones, roughly 77% of which are singletons. Concerning this clone itself: Its specificity is not known.

Sequenced material: memory CD4+ T cells from PBMCs. Subset noted: CD45RA-negative fraction. This receptor was obtained from a man aged 18 to 29 in good health. Some clones in this sample may be carry-over from other donors' samples.

In DNA form, the CDR3 reads TGTGCCAGCAGCTTGGGCGGGGGTTGGGATAGCAATCAGCCCCAGCATTTT. The encoded protein is CASSLGGGWDSNQPQHF. The rearrangement links TRBV5-5 to TRBJ1-5, with D possibly TRBD1 on 5 matching bases. Per the germline V gene, CDR1 is SGHKS and CDR2 is YYEKEE (reference sequence). CDR3 size: 17 residues. The V and J ends lost 0 bases and 0 bases respectively, with 13 bases between them. Full variable domain (missing parts from reference TRBV5-5 and TRBJ1-5): DAGVTQSPTHLIKTRGQQVTLRCSPISGHKSVSWYQQVLGQGPQFIFQYYEKEERGRGNFPDRFSARQFPNYSSELNVNALLLGDSALYLCASSLGGGWDSNQPQHFGDGTRLSIL.